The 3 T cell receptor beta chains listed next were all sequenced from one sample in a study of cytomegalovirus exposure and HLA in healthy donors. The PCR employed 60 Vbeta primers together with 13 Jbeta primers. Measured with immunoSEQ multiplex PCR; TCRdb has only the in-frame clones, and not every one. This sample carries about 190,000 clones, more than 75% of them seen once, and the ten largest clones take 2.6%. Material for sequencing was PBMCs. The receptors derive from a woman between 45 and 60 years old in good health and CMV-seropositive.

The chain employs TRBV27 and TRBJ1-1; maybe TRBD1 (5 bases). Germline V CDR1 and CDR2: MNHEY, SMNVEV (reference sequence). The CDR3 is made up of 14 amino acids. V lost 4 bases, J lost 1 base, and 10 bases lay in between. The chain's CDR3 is CASSSNQGNTEAFF. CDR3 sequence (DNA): TGTGCCAGCAGTTCTAATCAGGGGAACACTGAAGCTTTCTTT.

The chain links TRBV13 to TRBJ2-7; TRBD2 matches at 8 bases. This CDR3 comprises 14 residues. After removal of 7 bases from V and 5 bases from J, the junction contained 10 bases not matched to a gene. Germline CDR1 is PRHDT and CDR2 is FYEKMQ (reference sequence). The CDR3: CASTNRGGSDEQYF. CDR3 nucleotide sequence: TGTGCCAGCACCAATCGGGGGGGGAGCGACGAGCAGTACTTC.

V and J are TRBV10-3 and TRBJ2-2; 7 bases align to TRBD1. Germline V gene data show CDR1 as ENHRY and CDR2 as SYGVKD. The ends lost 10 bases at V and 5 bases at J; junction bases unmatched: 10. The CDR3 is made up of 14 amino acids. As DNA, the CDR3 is TGTGCCAATATTGACAGGGAAAGAACCGGGGAGCTGTTTTTT. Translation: CANIDRERTGELFF.